This TCR beta chain was retrieved from a study of blood T cell repertoires in COVID-19. Study-level background: COVID-19 samples from acute and convalescent phases originated in the United States, Italy and Spain. Nucleic acid was either cDNA or gDNA, and it came from T cells, B-cell-depleted T cells, or PBMCs.

As handled by the study authors: Amplified reference gene primers provided the basis for estimating nucleated cell counts. Assay used: immunoSEQ multiplex PCR; TCRdb lists only in-frame clones, some missing. V and J calls and clone size are as listed in that table; D and trimming were resolved from the DNA. The profile shows about 49,000 clones, roughly 88% of them singletons. Germline CDR1 reads SGDLS; CDR2 reads YYNGEE. V was trimmed by 0 bases and J by 1 base, leaving 7 bases between them. CDR3 length equals 15 residues. Input material: peripheral blood. This sequence was found in a human donor in a cohort sampled during active COVID-19. V usage is TRBV9 and J usage is TRBJ2-2; D unclear. CDR3 sequence (DNA): TGTGCCAGCAGCGTAGTTCCGAGGAACACCGGGGAGCTGTTTTTT. It codes for CASSVVPRNTGELFF.